What follows are 13 T cell receptor beta chains derived from one specimen sequenced in a study of post-analysis software for immune sequencing data (dated by TCRdb to about 2015). Which antigens these TCRs recognize remains unknown. Library construction relied on PCR. TCRdb names Illumina HiSeq 2500 as the instrument used. To reduce PCR and sequencing biases, unique molecular identifiers were built into the TCR beta cDNA libraries. TCRdb trimmed the raw reads at Q25, called clones with MiXCR and kept productive beta chains. Entries are consolidated by CDR3 protein sequence, retaining the most common genes and DNA. The sample has fewer than 700,000 distinct CDR3 sequences on record, about 40% of them singletons. Over 1.5% of the sample goes to the ten largest clones. Findings and caveats that apply to the study as a whole: Patients showed significantly higher frequencies than controls for about five TRBV segments, among them TRBV5-6, TRBV5-1 and TRBV20-1.

The specimen sequenced was blood. These receptors all stem from a girl aged 10 to 17 with multiple sclerosis.

J is TRBJ2-1 and V is TRBV7-8; D not certain. V lost 8 bases to trimming and J lost 4 bases, with 15 bases between them. This CDR3 has 14 amino acids. CDR1 and CDR2 (germline): SGHVS, FQNEAQ. CDR3 region: CASLIDMGYNEQFF. CDR3 coding DNA: TGTGCCAGCCTGATAGACATGGGGTACAATGAGCAGTTCTTC. Supplemented by reference TRBV7-8 and TRBJ2-1, the full variable domain reads GAGVSQSPRYKVAKRGQDVALRCDPISGHVSLFWYQQALGQGPEFLTYFQNEAQLDKSGLPSDRFFAERPEGSVSTLKIQRTQQEDSAVYLCASLIDMGYNEQFFGPGTRLTVL.

The chain carries TRBV5-1 and TRBJ2-3, with 7 bases matching TRBD2. Germline loops: CDR1 SGHRS, CDR2 YFSETQ. With V trimmed by 7 bases and J by 4 bases, 9 bases remained unmatched. The length of the CDR3 is 14 residues. CDR3 DNA sequence: TGCGCCAGCGGTGTCACGGGAGGATCAGATACGCAGTATTTT. As protein: CASGVTGGSDTQYF.

V and J are TRBV10-3 and TRBJ2-3, with 7 bases lining up with TRBD1. The CDR3 extends over 12 amino acids. J gave up 6 bases and V 3 bases, and 0 bases lay outside the gene matches. Germline loops: CDR1 ENHRY, CDR2 SYGVKD. The CDR3 bases are TGTGCCATCAGTGAACAGGGGGATACGCAGTATTTT. It specifies CAISEQGDTQYF.

The chain joins TRBV20-1 to TRBJ2-5; the match to TRBD2 covers 9 bases. Germline CDR1 is DFQATT and CDR2 is SNEGSKA (reference sequence). The V gene end was trimmed by 6 bases and the J gene end by 5 bases; junction bases not matched to a gene: 7. CDR3 size: 13 residues. DNA of the CDR3: TGCAGTGCCTCCGGGACTAGCTCCGAGACCCAGTACTTC. Amino acids: CSASGTSSETQYF.

The gene calls are TRBV9 and TRBJ2-1; TRBD1 aligns across 9 bases. The CDR3 is 16 residues long. CDR1 is SGDLS, CDR2 YYNGEE, per germline. V shed 2 bases and J 10 bases; nucleotides not matched to a gene: 13. The CDR3: CASSVYQQGARGEQFF. CDR3 coding DNA: TGTGCCAGCAGCGTCTATCAACAGGGGGCACGGGGAGAGCAGTTCTTC.

In its sample, this clonotype was seen many times. CDR3 DNA sequence: TGTGCCAGCAGTCCGGGGACTTACAATGAGCAGTTCTTC. Translation: CASSPGTYNEQFF. The chain joins TRBV7-8 to TRBJ2-1, with D tentatively TRBD2 (6 bases). Germline CDR1 SGHVS, CDR2 FQNEAQ. This CDR3 is built from 13 residues. V was pared by 6 bases and J by 4 bases, with 10 bases between. Full variable domain (rest looked up from reference TRBV7-8 and TRBJ2-1): GAGVSQSPRYKVAKRGQDVALRCDPISGHVSLFWYQQALGQGPEFLTYFQNEAQLDKSGLPSDRFFAERPEGSVSTLKIQRTQQEDSAVYLCASSPGTYNEQFFGPGTRLTVL.

The V and J genes are TRBV29-1 and TRBJ2-1, with 12 bases aligning to TRBD2. Germline lookup yields CDR1 SQVTM and CDR2 ANQGSEA. V was pared by 5 bases and J by 9 bases, with 11 bases of the junction left unmatched. CDR3 length: 15 residues. The DNA of the CDR3 is TGCAGCGTTATTTCGACTAGCGGGAGATTCGGTGAGCAGTTCTTC. Amino acid sequence: CSVISTSGRFGEQFF.

This clonotype was detected once. The genes are TRBV5-1 and TRBJ2-3; D not certain. CDR3 length equals 15 residues. CDR1 is SGHRS and CDR2 is YFSETQ in the germline V gene. V gave up 3 bases and J gave up 5 bases, with 16 bases separating them. CDR3 sequence: CASSSEGFGGDTQYF. CDR3 coding DNA: TGCGCCAGCAGCTCGGAAGGGTTTGGTGGAGATACGCAGTATTTT.

This chain links TRBV20-1 with TRBJ1-4; D ambiguous. This CDR3 has 14 residues. The V end was cut by 7 bases, the J end by 4 bases, with 16 bases between. Germline V gene lookup returns CDR1 DFQATT and CDR2 SNEGSKA (reference sequence). The CDR3 reads CSVGRSLNNEKLFF. CDR3 DNA sequence: TGCAGTGTCGGACGGAGCTTGAATAATGAAAAACTGTTTTTT.

The chain combines TRBV27 with TRBJ2-7; the match to TRBD1 covers 8 bases. The CDR3 is 14 amino acids. The germline V gene encodes CDR1 MNHEY and CDR2 SMNVEV (reference sequence). V lost 6 bases, J lost 2 bases, and 6 bases stayed unmatched. The CDR3: CASRPDRETYEQYF. The CDR3 DNA sequence: TGTGCCAGCAGACCGGACAGGGAGACCTACGAGCAGTACTTC.

The rearrangement uses TRBV3-1 and TRBJ1-1; the D gene is possibly TRBD1 (5 bases). V was shortened by 3 bases and J by 4 bases, with 21 bases between the two germline ends. The CDR3 is 17 residues long. The V gene's germline CDR1 is LGHDT and CDR2 YNNKEL (reference sequence). The CDR3: CASSHWGKGGEATEAFF. The CDR3 DNA reads as TGTGCCAGCAGCCACTGGGGGAAGGGAGGTGAAGCCACTGAAGCTTTCTTT. The variable domain in full, completed from reference TRBV3-1 and TRBJ1-1, reads DTAVSQTPKYLVTQMGNDKSIKCEQNLGHDTMYWYKQDSKKFLKIMFSYNNKELIINETVPNRFSPKSPDKAHLNLHINSLELGDSAVYFCASSHWGKGGEATEAFFGQGTRLTVV.

The chain links TRBV20-1 to TRBJ2-3, with TRBD2 matching 8 bases. V gave up 5 bases and J gave up 2 bases; unmatched junction bases: 12. This CDR3 is 16 amino acids long. Germline lookup yields CDR1 DFQATT and CDR2 SNEGSKA (reference sequence). Written as DNA, the CDR3 is TGCAGTGCTGCAACCGCGGGGGGCGGGGCCACAGATACGCAGTATTTT. Translating gives CSAATAGGGATDTQYF.

The chain has TRBV12-3 or TRBV12-4 and TRBJ2-3; possibly TRBD1 or TRBD2 for D (5 bases each). The CDR3 loop spans 13 amino acids. V dropped 8 bases and J dropped 1 base, with 10 bases sitting between them. The CDR3 bases are TGTGCCAGCGGGACGCCAGGCACAGATACGCAGTATTTT. It is translated as CASGTPGTDTQYF.